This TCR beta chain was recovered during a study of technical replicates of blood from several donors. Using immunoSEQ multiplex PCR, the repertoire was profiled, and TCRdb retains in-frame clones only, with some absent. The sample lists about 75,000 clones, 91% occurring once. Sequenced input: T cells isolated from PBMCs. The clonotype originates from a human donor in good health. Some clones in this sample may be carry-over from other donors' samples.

The CDR3 DNA reads as TGTGCCAGCAGCTTCGACAGGTTCGACAATGAGCAGTTCTTC. This translates into CASSFDRFDNEQFF. This chain connects TRBV7-8 to TRBJ2-1; D possibly corresponds to TRBD1 (6 bases). Between the trimmed V and J ends, which lost 3 bases and 5 bases, there was a span of 11 bases. The CDR3 covers 14 residues. The germline V gene has CDR1 SGHVS and CDR2 FQNEAQ.